Given below is one T cell receptor (beta chain) in context. This sample was included in a study of T-cell reconstitution after alpha-beta-depleted transplantation in children. With 1 base clipped from V and 5 bases from J, the junction kept 9 bases outside the gene matches. CDR3 length: 16 amino acids. Looked up from germline, CDR1 is SGHRS and CDR2 is YFSETQ. TCRbeta library construction was performed incorporating unique molecular identifiers. TCRdb reprocessed the PCR reads via MiXCR and lists one record per CDR3 protein. The data show 600,000 to 700,000 distinct CDR3 sequences, over 15% seen once.

This clonotype originated in a human donor who donated a stem cell graft to a child with acute myeloid leukemia. The sample here was PBMCs from the stem cell graft donor, taken from the stem cell graft. The chain couples TRBV5-1 to TRBJ2-7; 10 positions match TRBD1. In DNA form, the CDR3 reads TGCGCCAGCAGCTTGAAATCCGGGACAGGGGTCCACGAGCAGTACTTC. This sequence encodes CASSLKSGTGVHEQYF. Full variable domain (missing parts from reference TRBV5-1 and TRBJ2-7): KAGVTQTPRYLIKTRGQQVTLSCSPISGHRSVSWYQQTPGQGLQFLFEYFSETQRNKGNFPGRFSGRQFSNSRSEMNVSTLELGDSALYLCASSLKSGTGVHEQYFGPGTRLTVT.